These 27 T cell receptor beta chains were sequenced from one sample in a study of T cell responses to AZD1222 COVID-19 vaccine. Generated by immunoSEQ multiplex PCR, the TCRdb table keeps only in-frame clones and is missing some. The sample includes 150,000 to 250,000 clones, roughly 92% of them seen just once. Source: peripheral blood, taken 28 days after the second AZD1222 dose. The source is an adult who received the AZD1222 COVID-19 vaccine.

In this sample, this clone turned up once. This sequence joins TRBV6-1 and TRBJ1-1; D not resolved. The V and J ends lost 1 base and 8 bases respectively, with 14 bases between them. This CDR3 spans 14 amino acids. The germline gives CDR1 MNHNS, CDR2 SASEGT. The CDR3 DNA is TGTGCCAGCAGTGAAGAGGGTGGGAAAGAGGAAGCTTTCTTT. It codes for CASSEEGGKEEAFF.

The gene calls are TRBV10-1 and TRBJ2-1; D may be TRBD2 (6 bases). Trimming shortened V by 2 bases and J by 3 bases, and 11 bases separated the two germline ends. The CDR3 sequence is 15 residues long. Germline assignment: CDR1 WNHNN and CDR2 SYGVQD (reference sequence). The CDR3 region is CASSEGGSGYNEQFF. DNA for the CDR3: TGCGCCAGCAGTGAGGGGGGTAGCGGCTACAATGAGCAGTTCTTC.

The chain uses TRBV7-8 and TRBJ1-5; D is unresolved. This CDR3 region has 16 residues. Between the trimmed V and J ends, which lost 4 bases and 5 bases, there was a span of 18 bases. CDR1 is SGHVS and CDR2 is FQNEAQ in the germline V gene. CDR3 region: CASSSRRGEGDQPQHF. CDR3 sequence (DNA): TGTGCCAGCAGCTCCCGTCGTGGTGAGGGCGATCAGCCCCAGCATTTT.

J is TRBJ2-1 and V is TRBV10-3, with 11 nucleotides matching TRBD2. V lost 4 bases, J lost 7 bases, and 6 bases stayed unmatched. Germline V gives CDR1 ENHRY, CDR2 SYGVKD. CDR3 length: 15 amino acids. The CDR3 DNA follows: TGTGCCATCAGTGTTAGCGGGGGGGAGGAAAATGAGCAGTTCTTC. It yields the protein CAISVSGGEENEQFF.

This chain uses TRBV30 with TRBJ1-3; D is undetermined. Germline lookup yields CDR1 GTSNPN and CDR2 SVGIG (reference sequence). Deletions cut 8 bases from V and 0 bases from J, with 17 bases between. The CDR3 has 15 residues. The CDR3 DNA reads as TGTGCCCACAACGGACCCCCGGACTCTGGAAACACCATATATTTT. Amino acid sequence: CAHNGPPDSGNTIYF. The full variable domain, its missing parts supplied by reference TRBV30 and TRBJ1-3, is SQTIHQWPATLVQPVGSPLSLECTVEGTSNPNLYWYRQAAGRGLQLLFYSVGIGQISSEVPQNLSASRPQDRQFILSSKKLLLSDSGFYLCAHNGPPDSGNTIYFGEGSWLTVV.

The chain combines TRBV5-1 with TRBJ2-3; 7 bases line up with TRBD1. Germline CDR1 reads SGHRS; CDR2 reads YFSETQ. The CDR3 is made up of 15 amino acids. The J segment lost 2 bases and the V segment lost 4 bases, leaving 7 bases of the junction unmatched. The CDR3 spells CASSLRGQPTDTQYF. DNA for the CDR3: TGCGCCAGCAGCCTGAGGGGACAGCCCACAGATACGCAGTATTTT.

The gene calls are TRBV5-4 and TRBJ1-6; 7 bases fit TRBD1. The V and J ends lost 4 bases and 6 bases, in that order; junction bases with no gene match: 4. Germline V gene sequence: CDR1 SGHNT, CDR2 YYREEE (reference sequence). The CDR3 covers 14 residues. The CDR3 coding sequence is TGTGCCAGCAGCCGAGGACAGGTTAATTCACCCCTCCACTTT. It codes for CASSRGQVNSPLHF.

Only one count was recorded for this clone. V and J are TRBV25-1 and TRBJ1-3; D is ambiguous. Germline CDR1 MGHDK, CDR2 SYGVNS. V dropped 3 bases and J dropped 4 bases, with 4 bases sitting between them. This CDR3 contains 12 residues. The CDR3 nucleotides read TGTGCCAGCAGTGACCAGGGAAACACCATATATTTT. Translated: CASSDQGNTIYF.

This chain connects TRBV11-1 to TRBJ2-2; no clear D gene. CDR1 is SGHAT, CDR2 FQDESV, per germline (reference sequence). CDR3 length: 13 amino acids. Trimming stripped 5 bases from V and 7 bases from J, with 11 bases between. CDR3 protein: CASSPEGVGELFF. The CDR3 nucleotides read TGTGCCAGCAGCCCCGAAGGAGTCGGGGAGCTGTTTTTT.

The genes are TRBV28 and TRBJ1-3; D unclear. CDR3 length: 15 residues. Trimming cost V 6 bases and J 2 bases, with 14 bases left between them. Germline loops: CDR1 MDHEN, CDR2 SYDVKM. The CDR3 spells CASSPGGSTGNTIYF. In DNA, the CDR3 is TGTGCCAGCAGCCCTGGCGGGTCTACTGGAAACACCATATATTTT.

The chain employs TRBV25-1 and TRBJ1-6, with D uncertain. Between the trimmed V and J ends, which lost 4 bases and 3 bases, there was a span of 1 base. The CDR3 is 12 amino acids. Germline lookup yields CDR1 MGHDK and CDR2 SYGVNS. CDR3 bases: TGTGCCAGCAGTGGCTATAATTCACCCCTCCACTTT. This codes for CASSGYNSPLHF.

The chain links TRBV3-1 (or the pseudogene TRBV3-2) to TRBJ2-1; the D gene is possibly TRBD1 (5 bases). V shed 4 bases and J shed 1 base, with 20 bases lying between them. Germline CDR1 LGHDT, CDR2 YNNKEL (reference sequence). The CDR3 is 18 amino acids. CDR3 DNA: TGTGCCAGCAGCCCCAAAGGACACGGACGGTTGTCCTACAATGAGCAGTTCTTC. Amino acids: CASSPKGHGRLSYNEQFF.

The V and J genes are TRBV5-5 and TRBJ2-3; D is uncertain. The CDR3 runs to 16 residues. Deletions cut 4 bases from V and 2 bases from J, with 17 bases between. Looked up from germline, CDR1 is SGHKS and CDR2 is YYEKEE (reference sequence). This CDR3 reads CASSQDPRPDTDTQYF. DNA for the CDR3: TGTGCCAGCAGCCAGGATCCCCGTCCCGACACAGATACGCAGTATTTT.

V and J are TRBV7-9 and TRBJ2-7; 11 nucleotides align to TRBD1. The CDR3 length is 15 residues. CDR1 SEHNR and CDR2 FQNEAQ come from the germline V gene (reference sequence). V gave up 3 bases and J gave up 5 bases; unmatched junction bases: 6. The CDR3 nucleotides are TGTGCCAGCAGCTTGGCCGGGACAGGGGGTAACGAGCAGTACTTC. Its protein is CASSLAGTGGNEQYF.

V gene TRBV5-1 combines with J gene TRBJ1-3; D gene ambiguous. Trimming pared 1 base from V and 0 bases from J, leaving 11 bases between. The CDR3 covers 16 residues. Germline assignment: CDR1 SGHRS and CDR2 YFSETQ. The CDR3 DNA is TGCGCCAGCAGCTTGAGACAACAGAGCTCTGGAAACACCATATATTTT. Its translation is CASSLRQQSSGNTIYF.

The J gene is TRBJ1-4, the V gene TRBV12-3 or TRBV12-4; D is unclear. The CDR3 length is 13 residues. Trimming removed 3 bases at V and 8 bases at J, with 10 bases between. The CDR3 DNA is TGTGCCAGCAGTTTCACGACCGAAGAAAAACTGTTTTTT. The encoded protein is CASSFTTEEKLFF.

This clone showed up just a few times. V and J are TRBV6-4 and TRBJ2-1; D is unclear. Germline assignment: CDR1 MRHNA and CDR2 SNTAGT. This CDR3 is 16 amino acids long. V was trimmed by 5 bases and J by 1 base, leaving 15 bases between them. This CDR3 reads CASSLSFLLSYNEQFF. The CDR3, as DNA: TGTGCCAGCAGTCTCTCTTTCCTTTTATCCTACAATGAGCAGTTCTTC.

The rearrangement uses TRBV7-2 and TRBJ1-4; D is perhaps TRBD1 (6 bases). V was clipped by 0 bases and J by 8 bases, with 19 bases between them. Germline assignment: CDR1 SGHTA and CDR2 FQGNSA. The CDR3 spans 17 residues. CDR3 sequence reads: CASSLAPQRQAWEKLFF. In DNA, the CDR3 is TGTGCCAGCAGCTTAGCTCCACAGAGACAGGCGTGGGAAAAACTGTTTTTT.

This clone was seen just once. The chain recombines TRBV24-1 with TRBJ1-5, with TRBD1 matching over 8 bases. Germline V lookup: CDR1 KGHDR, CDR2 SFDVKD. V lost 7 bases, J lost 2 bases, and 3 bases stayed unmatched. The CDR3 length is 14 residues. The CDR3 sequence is CATSDRGGNQPQHF. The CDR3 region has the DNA TGTGCCACCAGCGACAGGGGAGGCAATCAGCCCCAGCATTTT.

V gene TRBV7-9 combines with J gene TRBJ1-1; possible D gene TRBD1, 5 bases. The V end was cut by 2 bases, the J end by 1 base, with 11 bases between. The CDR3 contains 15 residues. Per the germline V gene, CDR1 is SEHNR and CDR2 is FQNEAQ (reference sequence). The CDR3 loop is CASSLRYGTNTEAFF. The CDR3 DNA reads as TGTGCCAGCAGCTTAAGGTACGGGACGAACACTGAAGCTTTCTTT.

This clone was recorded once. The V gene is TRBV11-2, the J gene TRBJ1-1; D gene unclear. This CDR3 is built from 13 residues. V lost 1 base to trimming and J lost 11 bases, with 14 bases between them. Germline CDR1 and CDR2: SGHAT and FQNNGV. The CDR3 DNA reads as TGTGCCAGCAGCTTAGGAAATTGGGCGGGTGCTTTCTTT. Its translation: CASSLGNWAGAFF.

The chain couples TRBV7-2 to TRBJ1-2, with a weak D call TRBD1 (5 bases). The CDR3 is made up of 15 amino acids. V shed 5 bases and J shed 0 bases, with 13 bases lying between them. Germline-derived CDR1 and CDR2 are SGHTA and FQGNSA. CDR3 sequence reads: CASSPTLGPNYGYTF. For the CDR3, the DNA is TGTGCCAGCAGCCCCACCCTGGGGCCTAACTATGGCTACACCTTC.

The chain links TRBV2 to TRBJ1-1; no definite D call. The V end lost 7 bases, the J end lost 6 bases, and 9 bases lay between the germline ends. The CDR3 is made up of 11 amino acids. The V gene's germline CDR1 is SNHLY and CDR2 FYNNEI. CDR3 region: CASKVLSEAFF. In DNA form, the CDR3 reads TGTGCCAGCAAGGTACTGTCTGAAGCTTTCTTT.

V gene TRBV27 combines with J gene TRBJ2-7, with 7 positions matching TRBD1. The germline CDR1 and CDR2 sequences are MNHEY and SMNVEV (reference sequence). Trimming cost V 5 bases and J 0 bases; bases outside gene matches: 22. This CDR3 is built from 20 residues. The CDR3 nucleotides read TGTGCCAGCAGTCGATTTGCCGGGACAGAAACTCGTAGGAGCTCCTACGAGCAGTACTTC. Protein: CASSRFAGTETRRSSYEQYF.

The CDR3 region has the DNA TGTGCCAGCAGCCCACAGGGTGGGAAAGAAAAACTGTTTTTT. This translates into CASSPQGGKEKLFF. J is TRBJ1-4 and V is TRBV7-9; TRBD1 is a possible D gene (6 bases). The length of the CDR3 is 14 residues. Germline V CDR1 and CDR2: SEHNR, FQNEAQ (reference sequence). Trimming shortened V by 5 bases and J by 8 bases, and 15 bases separated the two germline ends. Supplemented by reference TRBV7-9 and TRBJ1-4, the full variable domain reads DTGVSQNPRHKITKRGQNVTFRCDPISEHNRLYWYRQTLGQGPEFLTYFQNEAQLEKSRLLSDRFSAERPKGSFSTLEIQRTEQGDSAMYLCASSPQGGKEKLFFGSGTQLSVL.

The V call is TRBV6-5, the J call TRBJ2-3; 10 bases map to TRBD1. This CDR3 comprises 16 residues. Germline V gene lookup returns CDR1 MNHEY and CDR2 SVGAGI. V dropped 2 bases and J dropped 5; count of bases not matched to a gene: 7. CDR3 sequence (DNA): TGTGCCAGCAGTTACAGTGGGGGACAGGGGCAAGATACGCAGTATTTT. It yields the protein CASSYSGGQGQDTQYF.

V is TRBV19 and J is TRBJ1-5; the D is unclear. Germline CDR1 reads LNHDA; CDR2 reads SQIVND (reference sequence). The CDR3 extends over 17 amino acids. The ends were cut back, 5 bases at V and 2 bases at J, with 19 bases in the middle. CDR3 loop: CASSVNLYNGGNQPQHF. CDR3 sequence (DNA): TGTGCCAGTAGTGTTAACCTCTATAATGGTGGCAATCAGCCCCAGCATTTT.